Listed below are T cell receptor beta chains from one sample, sequenced in a study of early T cells in non-severe SARS-CoV-2 infection. MiXCR was run by TCRdb on the 5' RACE reads, yielding one entry per CDR3 protein. The sample contains over 7,500 distinct CDR3 sequences, about 4.8% of which appear only once. The sample was whole blood. The receptors here all came from an adult who was a healthcare worker with PCR-confirmed SARS-CoV-2 infection or an uninfected control (not recorded which). The conserved cysteine and the conserved F or W are not part of the CDR3 here. Only some rows state a clone size, as once, few, many or a class for expanded clones.

clone size,V gene,CDR3 protein
many,TRBV6-5,ASSQGARGYT
medium-sized,TRBV20-1,SARASGRTDTQY
medium-sized,TRBV20-1,SAGPGTDPTHTQY
medium-sized,TRBV6-1,ASSEAEWPVSSGNTIY
medium-sized,TRBV12-3/TRBV12-4,ASSLRAGERSGANVLT
many,TRBV4-2,ASSSRTGGAILSYEQY
-,TRBV28,ASSLRSYGYT
many,TRBV28,ASSLAHSYEQY
many,TRBV20-1,SATDLKGEQY
many,TRBV29-1,SASYTDSYEQY
many,TRBV5-5,ASSLFPDTQY
medium-sized,TRBV15,ATSRGDTQY
few,TRBV6-6,ASSYPLLRDTAYNEQF
medium-sized,TRBV3-1,ASSPDREETQY
medium-sized,TRBV28,ASGEMGLKAF
medium-sized,TRBV4-3,ASSQEGNLGNTIY
medium-sized,TRBV7-9,ASSPRTEMNTEAF
medium-sized,TRBV6-2/TRBV6-3,ASSSLGGYTDTQY
medium-sized,TRBV28,ASSFPGQNTEAF
medium-sized,TRBV11-2,ASSTDLGEQETQY
few,TRBV7-9,ASSSPVWRDGNEQF
medium-sized,TRBV6-5,ASSSPRDRVEQY
many,TRBV20-1,SARDQTGQRYEQY
-,TRBV5-1,ASSLAASGSNEQY
medium-sized,TRBV7-2,ASSPQDRGALEAF
many,TRBV12-3/TRBV12-4,ASSLFSFQRDKTYNEQF
medium-sized,TRBV19,ASAGTGGNQPQH
many,TRBV5-1,ASSLGQLENTIY
medium-sized,TRBV7-6,ASSPLLAGGTDTQY
many,TRBV19,ASSRTGVGNIQY
many,TRBV24-1,ATSDRTRVGTDTQY
-,TRBV19,ASSATGQQPQH
medium-sized,TRBV5-4,ASSLAPGANLNTDTQY
medium-sized,TRBV11-2,ASSRGTDPNLGSGELF
many,TRBV20-1,SAPRGDASGNTIY
many,TRBV7-2,ASSLGQGARAYGYT
-,TRBV27,ASSTTTDTQY